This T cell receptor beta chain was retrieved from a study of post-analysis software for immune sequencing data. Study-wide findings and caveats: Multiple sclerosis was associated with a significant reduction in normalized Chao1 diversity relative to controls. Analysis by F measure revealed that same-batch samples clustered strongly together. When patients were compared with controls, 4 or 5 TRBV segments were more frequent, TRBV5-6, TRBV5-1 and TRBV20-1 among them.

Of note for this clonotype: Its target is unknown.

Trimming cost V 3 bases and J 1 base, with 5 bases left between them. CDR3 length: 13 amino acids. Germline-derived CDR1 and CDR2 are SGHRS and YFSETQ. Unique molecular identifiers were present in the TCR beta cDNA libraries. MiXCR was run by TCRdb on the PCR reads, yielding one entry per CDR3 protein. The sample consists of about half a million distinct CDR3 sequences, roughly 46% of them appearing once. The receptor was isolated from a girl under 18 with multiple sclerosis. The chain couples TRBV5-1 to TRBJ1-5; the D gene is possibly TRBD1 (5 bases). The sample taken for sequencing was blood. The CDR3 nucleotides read TGCGCCAGCAGCTCAGGGAGCAATCAGCCCCAGCATTTT. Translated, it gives CASSSGSNQPQHF.